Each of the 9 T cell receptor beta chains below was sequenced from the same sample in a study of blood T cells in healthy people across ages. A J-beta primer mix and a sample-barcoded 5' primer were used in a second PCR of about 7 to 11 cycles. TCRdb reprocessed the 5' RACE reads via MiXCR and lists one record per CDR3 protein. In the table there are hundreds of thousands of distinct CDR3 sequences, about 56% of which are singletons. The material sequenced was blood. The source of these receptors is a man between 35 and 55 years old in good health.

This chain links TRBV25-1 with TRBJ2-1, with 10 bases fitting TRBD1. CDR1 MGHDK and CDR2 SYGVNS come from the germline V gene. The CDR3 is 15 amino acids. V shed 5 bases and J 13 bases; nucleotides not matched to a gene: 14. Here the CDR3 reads CASSSVGTGVETQFF. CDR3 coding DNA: TGTGCCAGCAGTTCCGTGGGGACAGGGGTGGAGACCCAGTTCTTC.

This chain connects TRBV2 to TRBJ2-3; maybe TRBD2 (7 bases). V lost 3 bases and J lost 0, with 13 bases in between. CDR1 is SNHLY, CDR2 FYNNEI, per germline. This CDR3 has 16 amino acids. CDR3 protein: CASSELRGGSTDTQYF. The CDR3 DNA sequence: TGTGCCAGCAGTGAGTTGAGGGGGGGAAGCACAGATACGCAGTATTTT.

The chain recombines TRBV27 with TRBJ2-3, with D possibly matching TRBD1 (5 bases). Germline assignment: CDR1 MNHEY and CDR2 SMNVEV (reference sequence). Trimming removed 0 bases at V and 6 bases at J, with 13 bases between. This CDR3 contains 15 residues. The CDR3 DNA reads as TGTGCCAGCAGTTTATCGATAGGGGCTGGCGATACGCAGTATTTT. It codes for CASSLSIGAGDTQYF.

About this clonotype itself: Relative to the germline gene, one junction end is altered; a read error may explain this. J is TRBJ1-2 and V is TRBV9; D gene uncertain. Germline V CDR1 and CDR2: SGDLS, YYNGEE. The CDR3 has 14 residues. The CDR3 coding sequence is TGTGCCGGCAGCGTAGCTAGTAGTAACTATGGCTACACCTTC. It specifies CAGSVASSNYGYTF.

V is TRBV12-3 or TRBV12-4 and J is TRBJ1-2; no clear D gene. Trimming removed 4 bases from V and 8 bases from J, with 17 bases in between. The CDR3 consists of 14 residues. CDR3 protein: CASSSRATWWGYTF. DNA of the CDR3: TGTGCCAGCAGTTCTCGGGCTACCTGGTGGGGCTACACCTTC.

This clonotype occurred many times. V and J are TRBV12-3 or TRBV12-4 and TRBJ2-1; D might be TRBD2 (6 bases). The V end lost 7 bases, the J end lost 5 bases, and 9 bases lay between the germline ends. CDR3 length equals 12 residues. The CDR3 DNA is TGTGCCAGCACTAGGACTAACAATGAGCAGTTCTTC. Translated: CASTRTNNEQFF.

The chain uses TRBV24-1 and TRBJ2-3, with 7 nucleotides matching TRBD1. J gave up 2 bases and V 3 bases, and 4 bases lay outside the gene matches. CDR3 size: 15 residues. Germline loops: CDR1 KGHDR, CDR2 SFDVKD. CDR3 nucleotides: TGTGCCACCAGTGATCGGGACAGCATCACAGATACGCAGTATTTT. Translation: CATSDRDSITDTQYF.

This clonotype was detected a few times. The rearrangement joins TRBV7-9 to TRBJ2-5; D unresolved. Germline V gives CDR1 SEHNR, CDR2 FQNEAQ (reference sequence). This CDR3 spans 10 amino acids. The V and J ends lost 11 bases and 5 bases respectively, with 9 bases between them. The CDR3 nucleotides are TGTGCCGGTGAGAGGGAGACCCAGTACTTC. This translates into CAGERETQYF.

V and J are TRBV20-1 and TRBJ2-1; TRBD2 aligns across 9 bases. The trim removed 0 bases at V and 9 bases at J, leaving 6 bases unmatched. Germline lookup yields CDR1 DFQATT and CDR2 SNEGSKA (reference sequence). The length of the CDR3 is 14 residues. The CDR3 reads CSARDPIAGVEQFF. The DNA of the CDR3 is TGCAGTGCTAGAGATCCAATAGCGGGAGTTGAGCAGTTCTTC.